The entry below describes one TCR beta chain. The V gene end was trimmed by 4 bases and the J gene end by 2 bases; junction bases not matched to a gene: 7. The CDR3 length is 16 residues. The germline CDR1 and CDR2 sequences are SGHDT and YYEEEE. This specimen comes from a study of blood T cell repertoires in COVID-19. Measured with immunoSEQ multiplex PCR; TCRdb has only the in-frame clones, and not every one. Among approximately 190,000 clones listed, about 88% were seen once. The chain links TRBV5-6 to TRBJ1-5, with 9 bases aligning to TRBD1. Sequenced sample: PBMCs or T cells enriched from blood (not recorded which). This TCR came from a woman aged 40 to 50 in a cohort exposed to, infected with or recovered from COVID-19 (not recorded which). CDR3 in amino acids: CASSRTRQGGNQPQHF. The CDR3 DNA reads TGTGCCAGCAGCAGAACGCGACAGGGGGGCAATCAGCCCCAGCATTTT.